Each of the 17 T cell receptor beta chains below was sequenced from the same sample in a study of blood T cell repertoires in COVID-19. Repertoires were generated with immunoSEQ multiplex PCR, while TCRdb's copy carries only in-frame clones and drops some. Altogether a few hundred thousand clones are present, about 90% being singletons, with the ten largest covering more than 1.5%. Material: PBMCs or T cells enriched from blood (not recorded which). The receptor source for this set is a man aged 40-49 years in a cohort exposed to, infected with or recovered from COVID-19 (not recorded which).

The V call is TRBV6-2 or TRBV6-3, the J call TRBJ1-5; D ambiguous. Germline V gene data show CDR1 as MNHEY and CDR2 as SVGEGT. V lost 2 bases and J lost 6, with 11 bases in between. This CDR3 contains 14 residues. This CDR3 is CASSYPTRGQPQHF. The CDR3 DNA sequence: TGTGCCAGCAGTTACCCCACGCGCGGTCAGCCCCAGCATTTT.

The chain joins TRBV3-1 (or the pseudogene TRBV3-2) to TRBJ1-2; no clear D gene. This CDR3 is built from 14 residues. In germline, CDR1 is LGHDT, CDR2 YNNKEL (reference sequence). V was clipped by 1 base and J by 1 base, with 7 bases between them. CDR3 in DNA: TGTGCCAGCAGCCAAGGAAACAGTAACTATGGCTACACCTTC. Protein product: CASSQGNSNYGYTF.

V and J are TRBV5-1 and TRBJ2-2; 9 bases match TRBD1. J gave up 5 bases and V 3 bases, and 5 bases lay outside the gene matches. CDR3 length equals 15 residues. The germline V gene has CDR1 SGHRS and CDR2 YFSETQ. The CDR3 DNA reads TGCGCCAGCAGCTCGGGACAGGGTGGTACCGGGGAGCTGTTTTTT. Amino acids: CASSSGQGGTGELFF.

This chain connects TRBV9 to TRBJ2-1; 9 bases agree with TRBD2. From germline, CDR1 is SGDLS and CDR2 YYNGEE. The CDR3 consists of 16 residues. With 4 bases clipped from V and 0 bases from J, the junction kept 5 bases outside the gene matches. CDR3 in amino acids: CASSISSGSSYNEQFF. DNA for the CDR3: TGTGCCAGCAGCATAAGTAGCGGGAGCTCCTACAATGAGCAGTTCTTC.

This clone was seen a handful of times. CDR3 nucleotides: TGCGCCAGCAGCCAAAGGGGTGTAGGGCCCTCTGATGAGCAGTTCTTC. Translating it yields CASSQRGVGPSDEQFF. The chain employs TRBV4-1 and TRBJ2-1; perhaps TRBD1 as D (5 bases). CDR1 and CDR2 (germline): MGHRA, YSYEKL. This CDR3 spans 16 amino acids. Trimming took 2 bases from V and 8 from J, leaving 19 bases between them.

This chain links TRBV11-3 with TRBJ2-1; no definite D call. The CDR3 totals 13 residues. Trimming removed 3 bases at V and 7 bases at J, with 10 bases between. CDR1 and CDR2 (germline): SGHNT, YENEEA. CDR3 residues: CASSLAHQNEQFF. The CDR3 DNA sequence: TGTGCCAGCAGCTTGGCACACCAGAATGAGCAGTTCTTC.

The rearrangement joins TRBV5-1 to TRBJ1-6; D is ambiguous. Germline V gene sequence: CDR1 SGHRS, CDR2 YFSETQ. Trimming removed 0 bases from V and 2 bases from J, with 12 bases in between. The CDR3 covers 17 residues. The CDR3 region is CASSLDRGSAYNSPLHF. The CDR3 coding sequence is TGCGCCAGCAGCTTGGATCGGGGAAGCGCCTATAATTCACCCCTCCACTTT.

The V call is TRBV3-1 (or the pseudogene TRBV3-2), the J call TRBJ1-3; D possibly corresponds to TRBD1 (5 bases). Looked up from germline, CDR1 is LGHDT and CDR2 is YNNKEL (reference sequence). With 6 bases removed from V and 0 bases from J, the gap between germline ends came to 12 bases. The CDR3 contains 15 residues. CDR3 in DNA: TGTGCCAGCAGACCCTGGGGGGACTCTGGAAACACCATATATTTT. Protein sequence: CASRPWGDSGNTIYF.

This chain connects TRBV27 to TRBJ2-1; no reliable D call. Trimming took off 1 base at V and 1 base at J, with 5 bases between the two ends. CDR1 is MNHEY, CDR2 SMNVEV, per germline (reference sequence). This CDR3 comprises 14 residues. The CDR3 region has the DNA TGTGCCAGCAGTTTATGGAGTTCCTACAATGAGCAGTTCTTC. Encoded protein: CASSLWSSYNEQFF.

V and J are TRBV5-5 and TRBJ1-6, with a tentative D call TRBD1 (5 bases). The CDR3 is made up of 18 amino acids. In germline, CDR1 is SGHKS, CDR2 YYEKEE (reference sequence). Trimming took off 3 bases at V and 4 bases at J, with 20 bases between the two ends. The CDR3 reads CASSSAGGRRSYNSPLHF. CDR3 sequence (DNA): TGTGCCAGCAGCTCCGCCGGGGGGAGGAGGTCGTATAATTCACCCCTCCACTTT.

The V gene is TRBV2, the J gene TRBJ2-2; 8 nucleotides agree with TRBD1. The V gene end was trimmed by 6 bases and the J gene end by 0 bases; junction bases not matched to a gene: 0. The CDR3 sequence is 14 residues long. Looked up from germline, CDR1 is SNHLY and CDR2 is FYNNEI. The CDR3 nucleotides read TGTGCCAGCAGGGACAGGGCGAACACCGGGGAGCTGTTTTTT. Its protein is CASRDRANTGELFF.

The V gene is TRBV19, the J gene TRBJ1-2; the match to TRBD1 covers 9 bases. The CDR3 covers 16 residues. With 4 bases clipped from V and 6 bases from J, the junction kept 12 bases outside the gene matches. Germline CDR1 and CDR2: LNHDA and SQIVND (reference sequence). Written as DNA, the CDR3 is TGTGCCAGTAGTACTTGGGACAGGGTATCGGTGGATGGCTACACCTTC. It specifies CASSTWDRVSVDGYTF.

This chain connects TRBV5-5 to TRBJ2-2, with a tentative D call TRBD1 (5 bases). The CDR3 is 14 amino acids. Germline-derived CDR1 and CDR2 are SGHKS and YYEKEE (reference sequence). The V and J ends lost 1 base and 1 base respectively, with 5 bases between them. Here the CDR3 DNA reads TGTGCCAGCAGCTTGACAGGGAACACCGGGGAGCTGTTTTTT. As protein: CASSLTGNTGELFF. The full variable domain, in which reference TRBV5-5 and TRBJ2-2 provide the parts outside the CDR3, is DAGVTQSPTHLIKTRGQQVTLRCSPISGHKSVSWYQQVLGQGPQFIFQYYEKEERGRGNFPDRFSARQFPNYSSELNVNALLLGDSALYLCASSLTGNTGELFFGEGSRLTVL.

The chain uses TRBV2 and TRBJ2-2; unclear D gene. The CDR3 runs 13 residues. V lost 6 bases and J 0 bases, leaving 5 bases between the germline ends. CDR1 is SNHLY, CDR2 FYNNEI, per germline. This CDR3 is CASSISNTGELFF. As DNA, the CDR3 is TGTGCCAGCAGCATTTCGAACACCGGGGAGCTGTTTTTT. Based on the CDR3 plus reference TRBV2 and TRBJ2-2, the full variable domain is EPEVTQTPSHQVTQMGQEVILRCVPISNHLYFYWYRQILGQKVEFLVSFYNNEISEKSEIFDDQFSVERPDGSNFTLKIRSTKLEDSAMYFCASSISNTGELFFGEGSRLTVL.

The V call is TRBV6-4, the J call TRBJ2-1, with 7 bases matching TRBD1. The V gene end was trimmed by 3 bases and the J gene end by 7 bases; junction bases not matched to a gene: 6. The CDR3 totals 14 residues. Germline-derived CDR1 and CDR2 are MRHNA and SNTAGT. CDR3 loop: CASSEAGTANEQFF. The DNA for the CDR3 is TGTGCCAGCAGTGAGGCCGGGACAGCAAATGAGCAGTTCTTC.

The chain recombines TRBV10-2 with TRBJ2-7; possibly TRBD1 for D (5 bases). Trimming stripped 8 bases from V and 3 bases from J, with 11 bases between. This CDR3 is built from 12 residues. The germline CDR1 and CDR2 sequences are WSHSY and SAAADI. The CDR3 here is CASETDFYEQYF. The CDR3 bases are TGCGCCAGCGAGACAGATTTCTACGAGCAGTACTTC.

The CDR3 region has the DNA TGTGCCAGCAGTCAAGAAAGGGGAGGACAAGAGACCCAGTACTTC. This gives the protein CASSQERGGQETQYF. The chain combines TRBV25-1 with TRBJ2-5, with TRBD2 as a possible D gene (6 bases). V was pared by 5 bases and J by 2 bases, with 15 bases between. CDR1 and CDR2 from the germline V gene are MGHDK and SYGVNS. The CDR3 has 15 residues.